Each of the 20 T cell receptor beta chains below was sequenced from the same sample in a study of T-cell memory formation after mild COVID-19. TCRdb used MiXCR to reprocess the 5' RACE reads, holding one entry per CDR3 protein. The table shows around 320,000 distinct CDR3 sequences, with roughly a fifth occurring only once. Sequenced input: PBMCs or a T cell subset sorted from them (not recorded which). The source is a man aged 18 to 29 who had mild COVID-19 (a few samples of this study predate the infection). Cell type and time point are not known.

This chain joins TRBV28 and TRBJ2-1; 7 nucleotides match TRBD1. CDR3 size: 12 residues. Germline assignment: CDR1 MDHEN and CDR2 SYDVKM. Trimming cost V 3 bases and J 14 bases; bases outside gene matches: 7. This chain's CDR3 is CASSFRTGREFF. The CDR3, as DNA: TGTGCCAGCAGTTTCCGGACAGGAAGGGAGTTCTTC.

This clonotype showed up just a few times. The rearrangement uses TRBV9 and TRBJ2-3; tentatively, D is TRBD2 (5 bases). The V end lost 3 bases, the J end lost 5 bases, and 7 bases lay between the germline ends. In germline, CDR1 is SGDLS, CDR2 YYNGEE. The CDR3 is 12 amino acids. CDR3 protein: CASSAGIDTQYF. CDR3 nucleotides: TGTGCCAGCAGCGCGGGGATAGATACGCAGTATTTT.

The V gene is TRBV19, the J gene TRBJ2-6; TRBD2 matches at 7 bases. CDR1 and CDR2 from the germline V gene are LNHDA and SQIVND (reference sequence). Trimming removed 7 bases from V and 1 base from J; junction bases left unmatched: 1. The CDR3 has 14 amino acids. CDR3 sequence reads: CASNGGSGANVLTF. CDR3 DNA: TGTGCCAGTAACGGGGGGTCTGGGGCCAACGTCCTGACTTTC.

This sequence joins TRBV11-2 and TRBJ2-2; 9 positions agree with TRBD2. CDR1 is SGHAT, CDR2 FQNNGV, per germline. This CDR3 has 15 amino acids. J lost 5 bases, V lost 5 bases, and 6 bases had no gene match. The CDR3 sequence is CASSVGLAGTGELFF. CDR3 nucleotide sequence: TGTGCCAGCAGCGTGGGCCTAGCGGGAACCGGGGAGCTGTTTTTT.

This clonotype was detected only a few times. The rearrangement uses TRBV5-1 and TRBJ1-1, with TRBD1 identical over 8 bases. The CDR3 length is 15 residues. V lost 4 bases and J lost 6; bases outside the gene matches: 11. Germline assignment: CDR1 SGHRS and CDR2 YFSETQ. For the CDR3, the DNA is TGCGCCAGCAGCGCCCCCGGACAGGGTGGGGCTGAAGCTTTCTTT. Amino acids: CASSAPGQGGAEAFF.

This clonotype showed up just a few times. The chain has TRBV6-2 or TRBV6-3 and TRBJ2-2; tentatively, D is TRBD1 (5 bases). Trimming pared 0 bases from V and 0 bases from J, leaving 8 bases between. The CDR3 is 16 residues long. Germline V CDR1 and CDR2: MNHEY, SVGEGT. The CDR3 bases are TGTGCCAGCAGTTACTCGACCAGGGCGAACACCGGGGAGCTGTTTTTT. Amino acid sequence: CASSYSTRANTGELFF.

The chain couples TRBV7-3 to TRBJ1-1; D uncertain. Germline CDR1 SGHTA, CDR2 FQGTGA. The CDR3 is made up of 13 amino acids. V lost 2 bases and J lost 4, with 8 bases in between. The CDR3 DNA sequence: TGTGCCAGCAGCTTAGGGCCCGTCACTGAAGCTTTCTTT. This encodes CASSLGPVTEAFF. The whole variable domain, filled in from reference TRBV7-3 and TRBJ1-1, reads GAGVSQTPSNKVTEKGKYVELRCDPISGHTALYWYRQSLGQGPEFLIYFQGTGAADDSGLPNDRFFAVRPEGSVSTLKIQRTERGDSAVYLCASSLGPVTEAFFGQGTRLTVV.

This clonotype occurred a few times. The V call is TRBV5-5, the J call TRBJ1-2, with 10 positions matching TRBD1. This CDR3 contains 17 residues. Germline assignment: CDR1 SGHKS and CDR2 YYEKEE (reference sequence). V was clipped by 4 bases and J by 3 bases; unmatched bases: 12. The CDR3 nucleotides are TGTGCCAGCAGCCCTAGAGATATTGGACAGGGGGACTATGGCTACACCTTC. This translates into CASSPRDIGQGDYGYTF. The full variable domain, rest sourced from reference TRBV5-5 and TRBJ1-2, is DAGVTQSPTHLIKTRGQQVTLRCSPISGHKSVSWYQQVLGQGPQFIFQYYEKEERGRGNFPDRFSARQFPNYSSELNVNALLLGDSALYLCASSPRDIGQGDYGYTFGSGTRLTVV.

The CDR3 sequence: CANGASSTDTQYF. The CDR3 DNA follows: TGTGCCAATGGGGCGTCTAGCACAGATACGCAGTATTTT. This chain joins TRBV12-3 or TRBV12-4 and TRBJ2-3, with D possibly TRBD1 on 5 matching bases. V lost 10 bases, J lost 0 bases, and 11 bases lay in between. The CDR3 totals 13 residues.

The chain links TRBV7-9 to TRBJ2-5, with D tentatively TRBD2 (5 bases). V lost 5 bases to trimming and J lost 5 bases, with 18 bases between them. CDR1 SEHNR and CDR2 FQNEAQ come from the germline V gene (reference sequence). The CDR3 consists of 15 residues. Here the CDR3 reads CASSPGERVQETQYF. The CDR3 nucleotides read TGTGCCAGCAGCCCCGGGGAGAGGGTTCAGGAGACCCAGTACTTC.

The CDR3 reads CASTPHLGDEQFF. CDR3 DNA sequence: TGTGCCAGCACCCCCCACCTTGGCGATGAGCAGTTCTTC. The rearrangement uses TRBV6-5 and TRBJ2-1, with D unclear. Trimming pared 7 bases from V and 8 bases from J, leaving 15 bases between. The germline V gene has CDR1 MNHEY and CDR2 SVGAGI. The CDR3 totals 13 residues.

This clonotype was counted a few times. V is TRBV29-1 and J is TRBJ1-2; 7 nucleotides line up with TRBD1. Germline V CDR1 and CDR2: SQVTM, ANQGSEA. Trimming removed 7 bases from V and 5 bases from J; junction bases left unmatched: 4. The CDR3 has 11 residues. The CDR3 sequence: CSAGQSYGYTF. In DNA form, the CDR3 reads TGCAGCGCGGGACAGTCGTATGGCTACACCTTC.

The chain combines TRBV5-5 with TRBJ2-3; TRBD2 matches at 10 bases. The V segment lost 4 bases and the J segment 6 bases; nucleotides outside the gene matches: 8. From germline, CDR1 is SGHKS and CDR2 YYEKEE (reference sequence). The CDR3 runs 15 residues. The chain's CDR3 is CASSDQRGGGDTQYF. For the CDR3, the DNA is TGTGCCAGCAGCGACCAGCGGGGGGGCGGGGATACGCAGTATTTT.

The chain carries TRBV28 and TRBJ2-5, with D possibly being TRBD1 (6 bases). The germline CDR1 and CDR2 sequences are MDHEN and SYDVKM. The V end was cut by 0 bases, the J end by 1 base, with 9 bases between. The CDR3 length is 15 residues. DNA of the CDR3: TGTGCCAGCAGTTTATGGGAGACAGGCCAAGAGACCCAGTACTTC. This codes for CASSLWETGQETQYF.

The chain links TRBV2 to TRBJ2-3; 11 bases map to TRBD2. This CDR3 spans 15 amino acids. The ends lost 6 bases at V and 7 bases at J; junction bases unmatched: 9. Germline CDR1 SNHLY, CDR2 FYNNEI. The CDR3 protein is CASSARGTSGHTQYF. DNA of the CDR3: TGTGCCAGCAGCGCCAGAGGGACTAGCGGCCATACGCAGTATTTT.

This clonotype was seen only a few times. The chain carries TRBV6-2 or TRBV6-3 and TRBJ2-7, with 10 bases aligning to TRBD1. V lost 0 bases, J lost 3 bases, and 5 bases stayed unmatched. The V gene's germline CDR1 is MNHEY and CDR2 SVGEGT. The CDR3 has 16 residues. This CDR3 reads CASSYSETGGLYEQYV. DNA for the CDR3: TGTGCCAGCAGTTACTCGGAGACAGGGGGCCTCTACGAGCAGTACGTC.

This clonotype has only a few counts. The V gene is TRBV24-1, the J gene TRBJ2-3, with D unclear. Germline-derived CDR1 and CDR2 are KGHDR and SFDVKD. The V gene lost 3 bases and the J gene lost 3 bases, with 6 bases spanning the gap. This CDR3 is 13 amino acids long. The CDR3 DNA is TGTGCCACCAGTGATCATATAACAGATACGCAGTATTTT. Translating gives CATSDHITDTQYF.

As regards this clonotype: A read error may explain this, as a much larger clone is one base away. The chain is built from TRBV5-1 and TRBJ2-5, with D perhaps being TRBD1 or TRBD2 (6 bases each). The CDR3 length is 13 residues. Germline loops: CDR1 SGHRS, CDR2 YFSETQ. CDR3 region: CASRAGARETRYF. In DNA, the CDR3 is TGCGCCAGCAGGGCAGGGGCACGGGAGACCCGGTACTTC.

The table lists this clonotype with a few counts. The chain couples TRBV29-1 to TRBJ2-5; perhaps TRBD1 as D (5 bases). The ends were cut back, 2 bases at V and 0 bases at J, with 7 bases in the middle. In germline, CDR1 is SQVTM, CDR2 ANQGSEA. This CDR3 is 13 amino acids long. The CDR3 reads CSVEQGNQETQYF. CDR3 nucleotides: TGCAGCGTTGAACAGGGCAACCAAGAGACCCAGTACTTC.

The rearrangement uses TRBV7-2 and TRBJ2-7; a possible D gene is TRBD2 (6 bases). The CDR3 sequence is 15 residues long. Germline V lookup: CDR1 SGHTA, CDR2 FQGNSA. The V end was cut by 7 bases, the J end by 0 bases, with 16 bases between. The CDR3 here is CASNLSLGGSYEQYV. The CDR3 nucleotides read TGTGCCAGCAACCTTTCCCTCGGGGGCTCCTACGAGCAGTACGTC.